The T cell receptor beta chain described here comes from a study of cytomegalovirus exposure and HLA in healthy donors. Regarding this clone: Antigen unknown.

Study-wide points: Cytomegalovirus-associated TCR beta chains were listed, numbering some 150. A later analysis showed HLA-associated TCR beta chains outstripping equally common others in clonal expansion. Later analysis showed most CMV-associated TCR beta chains appearing HLA-restricted. Rarity held for most TCR sequences, but there were some public TCRs that occurred in many donors.

The J segment lost 6 bases and the V segment lost 3 bases, leaving 10 bases of the junction unmatched. The V gene's germline CDR1 is SGHRS and CDR2 YFSETQ. The CDR3 covers 16 residues. The PCR employed 60 Vbeta primers together with 13 Jbeta primers. Data came from immunoSEQ multiplex PCR; TCRdb stores just in-frame clones and leaves some out. The top ten hold 2.5% to 3% of the sample, which has 200,000 to 250,000 clones, around 80% seen once. This chain connects TRBV5-1 to TRBJ2-3; 10 bases are shared with TRBD2. The sample consisted of PBMCs. The sequence was obtained from a woman aged 60-75 years in good health and CMV-seropositive. DNA of the CDR3: TGCGCCAGCAGCTCCTTCCTAGCGGGAGTCTGGGATACGCAGTATTTT. It translates to CASSSFLAGVWDTQYF.